Listed below are T cell receptor beta chains from one sample, sequenced in a study of blood T cell dynamics during melanoma immunotherapy. Assay used: immunoSEQ multiplex PCR; TCRdb lists only in-frame clones, some missing. The data contain several thousand clones, roughly 80% of them singletons. The specimen was blood, collected from a patient treated with checkpoint blockade. The receptor set was obtained from a human donor with melanoma. Both conserved end residues are part of each CDR3.

V,length,J,CDR3
TRBV7-2,15,TRBJ2-1,CASSLSTSRYNEQFF
TRBV6-1,14,TRBJ2-2,CASSVTVDTGELFF
TRBV5-1,13,TRBJ2-1,CASSLVPTGEQFF
TRBV27,8,TRBJ2-7,CASSPMGF
TRBV10-3,13,TRBJ1-5,CAISGQGDQPQHF
TRBV9,14,TRBJ2-5,CASSATGGVETQYF
TRBV18,14,TRBJ1-1,CASSPLGSRTEAFF
TRBV5-1,14,TRBJ1-5,CASSLGGPNQPQHF
TRBV18,14,TRBJ2-7,CASSERQGPNEQYF
TRBV6-4,15,TRBJ2-1,CASSYAGTGNSEQFF
TRBV28,15,TRBJ2-1,CASRRPGRSYNEQFF
TRBV28,15,TRBJ2-7,CASSPRLAGVHEQYF
TRBV5-1,15,TRBJ2-5,CASSLQKTGQETQYF
TRBV18,14,TRBJ1-1,CASSPPMVNTEAFF
TRBV2,15,TRBJ1-5,CASRSTGMSNQPQHF
TRBV28,16,TRBJ1-5,CASSEGTEISNQPQHF
TRBV14,14,TRBJ1-2,CASSQKAGSHGYTF
TRBV15,16,TRBJ1-2,CATSRPGQGRNYGYTF
TRBV6-4,15,TRBJ2-3,CASSEGAGQSDTQYF
TRBV5-1,16,TRBJ1-4,CASSLAAQVTNEKLFF
TRBV28,15,TRBJ1-2,CASSLRRRTGYGYTF
TRBV5-5,11,TRBJ2-2,CASSLPGELFF
TRBV12-5,19,TRBJ2-6,CASGPSRGTGSSGANVLTF
TRBV2,11,TRBJ2-1,CASSSDNEQFF
TRBV5-4,15,TRBJ2-7,CASRPGLNTHYEQYF
TRBV10-3,13,TRBJ2-7,CAIGVRGSDEQYF
TRBV29-1,12,TRBJ1-2,CSAGTENYGYTF
TRBV30,10,TRBJ1-4,CAARGEKLFF
TRBV9,11,TRBJ1-3,CASSDRATIYF
TRBV2,14,TRBJ2-1,CASSLGLTGNEQFF
TRBV5-1,14,TRBJ2-7,CASSLGDSYYEQYF
TRBV28,15,TRBJ2-7,CASSSPWAGSYEQYF
TRBV19,16,TRBJ2-6,CASRAGSNSGANVLTF
TRBV6-6,13,TRBJ1-1,CASKGQLNTEAFF
TRBV10-1,13,TRBJ2-7,CASSGGYPYEQYF
TRBV28,13,TRBJ1-1,CASSFLVNAEAFF
TRBV4-1,16,TRBJ2-2,CASSRIGTANTGELFF
TRBV7-2,13,TRBJ1-1,CASSSRSNTEAFF
TRBV28,14,TRBJ2-7,CASRDRDLPYEQYF
TRBV7-9,12,TRBJ2-7,CASSQDVGRQYF
TRBV28,11,.,CASSRKYEQYF
TRBV9,14,TRBJ1-4,CASSVAGTGEKLFF
TRBV28,19,TRBJ2-3,CASSRPTSGRIVSTDTQYF
TRBV29-1,11,TRBJ1-2,CSGLGARGYTF
TRBV5-1,15,TRBJ2-7,CASSPRTSGLYEQYF
TRBV7-9,16,TRBJ2-7,CASSPAQGQRRYEQYF
TRBV9,14,TRBJ1-3,CASSESGSGNTIYF
TRBV19,15,TRBJ2-4,CASTMARDHKNIQYF
TRBV2,13,TRBJ1-3,CASSLYTENTIYF
TRBV15,15,TRBJ1-4,CATSRDGQGSEKLFF
TRBV7-3,15,TRBJ2-1,CASSLQGPSYNEQFF
TRBV11-3,15,TRBJ1-1,CASSLGGLGNTEAFF
TRBV11-2,13,TRBJ2-7,CASSSRQAYEQYF